The next 27 T cell receptor beta chains were all read from a single sample in a study of T cell responses to AZD1222 COVID-19 vaccine. Generated by immunoSEQ multiplex PCR, the TCRdb table keeps only in-frame clones and is missing some. The table records fewer than 200,000 clones, about 90% of them present only once. Source: peripheral blood, taken on day 0 of MenACWY control vaccination. These receptors were taken from an adult in good health.

V gene TRBV24-1 combines with J gene TRBJ2-2, with TRBD1 identical over 8 bases. Germline-derived CDR1 and CDR2 are KGHDR and SFDVKD. The CDR3 is 14 amino acids. J lost 6 bases, V lost 2 bases, and 1 base had no gene match. This CDR3 reads CATSDSDRAGELFF. CDR3 sequence (DNA): TGTGCCACCAGTGATTCGGACAGGGCCGGGGAGCTGTTTTTT.

This sequence joins TRBV7-2 and TRBJ1-5, with 8 bases identical to TRBD1. CDR3 size: 14 residues. Unmatched junction bases numbered 2, after V lost 1 base and J lost 6 bases. The V gene's germline CDR1 is SGHTA and CDR2 FQGNSA. CDR3 DNA: TGTGCCAGCAGCTTAGTGACAGGGGCTCAGCCCCAGCATTTT. It encodes CASSLVTGAQPQHF. Full variable domain (missing parts from reference TRBV7-2 and TRBJ1-5): GAGVSQSPSNKVTEKGKDVELRCDPISGHTALYWYRQSLGQGLEFLIYFQGNSAPDKSGLPSDRFSAERTGGSVSTLTIQRTQQEDSAVYLCASSLVTGAQPQHFGDGTRLSIL.

The chain uses TRBV23-1 and TRBJ2-2; the D is unclear. TRBV23-1 is flagged as an ORF with uncertain function. V lost 1 base, J lost 3 bases, and 18 bases lay in between. CDR3 length equals 18 residues. The DNA for the CDR3 is TGCGCCAGCAGTCAATGGGCTCCCCCCCTGCGCGACACCGGGGAGCTGTTTTTT. It codes for CASSQWAPPLRDTGELFF.

The chain carries TRBV11-3 and TRBJ2-7; 10 nucleotides agree with TRBD2. Germline CDR1 is SGHNT and CDR2 is YENEEA. The length of the CDR3 is 18 residues. Trimming cost V 5 bases and J 0 bases; bases outside gene matches: 13. The CDR3 reads CASSAWLAGVKSSYEQYF. Written as DNA, the CDR3 is TGTGCCAGCAGCGCATGGCTAGCGGGAGTAAAAAGCTCCTACGAGCAGTACTTC. Full variable domain (missing parts from reference TRBV11-3 and TRBJ2-7): EAGVVQSPRYKIIEKKQPVAFWCNPISGHNTLYWYLQNLGQGPELLIRYENEEAVDDSQLPKDRFSAERLKGVDSTLKIQPAELGDSAVYLCASSAWLAGVKSSYEQYFGPGTRLTVT.

The chain combines TRBV27 with TRBJ2-5; D remains unclear. CDR1 is MNHEY and CDR2 is SMNVEV in the germline V gene (reference sequence). Trimming removed 6 bases from V and 7 bases from J, with 9 bases in between. The CDR3 length is 11 residues. The CDR3 loop is CASRYLRTQYF. CDR3 sequence (DNA): TGTGCCAGCAGATACTTGAGGACCCAGTACTTC.

This clone has just one count. V usage is TRBV12-3 or TRBV12-4 and J usage is TRBJ1-4, with D perhaps TRBD1 (6 bases). The CDR3 has 13 amino acids. V gave up 6 bases and J gave up 12 bases, with 17 bases separating them. For the CDR3, the DNA is TGTGCCAGCAGAACGTTAACAGGGACGGAACTGTTTTTT. Translation: CASRTLTGTELFF.

This chain uses TRBV18 with TRBJ2-2; D possibly corresponds to TRBD1 (6 bases). Trimming took 4 bases from V and 7 from J, leaving 10 bases between them. From germline, CDR1 is KGHSH and CDR2 LQKENI. The CDR3 is 13 residues long. CDR3 DNA: TGTGCCAGCTCACTACAGGGTTTCGGGGAGCTGTTTTTT. Residues: CASSLQGFGELFF.

The rearrangement links TRBV10-3 to TRBJ2-1; unclear D gene. V lost 7 bases and J lost 0, with 13 bases in between. This CDR3 is built from 15 residues. The V gene's germline CDR1 is ENHRY and CDR2 SYGVKD. The CDR3 DNA reads as TGTGCCATCACCAGAGAACCGAGCTCCTACAATGAGCAGTTCTTC. Translating it yields CAITREPSSYNEQFF.

The chain carries TRBV4-2 and TRBJ2-7; 8 bases line up with TRBD1. CDR3 length: 14 residues. Losses at the gene ends were 2 bases for V and 7 bases for J; bases not matched to a gene: 7. Germline loops: CDR1 LGHNA, CDR2 YNFKEQ. CDR3 loop: CASSQYRGVGEQYF. In DNA form, the CDR3 reads TGTGCCAGCAGCCAATACAGGGGGGTGGGTGAGCAGTACTTC.

CDR3 in DNA: TGTGCCAGCAGTGAAAGACAGGGGACCCTCTACGAGCAGTACTTC. Its protein product is CASSERQGTLYEQYF. V and J are TRBV6-1 and TRBJ2-7; TRBD1 matches 8 bases. Germline CDR1 MNHNS, CDR2 SASEGT. The junction had 6 bases not matched to a gene; V was cut back by 2 bases and J by 3 bases. This CDR3 comprises 15 residues.

The CDR3 reads CACPGRGYTF. The CDR3 coding sequence is TGTGCCTGCCCCGGGCGCGGCTACACCTTC. The J gene is TRBJ1-2, the V gene TRBV21-1. TRBV21-1 is a recognized pseudogene. The CDR3 spans 10 residues.

This clone was seen once. The chain links TRBV28 to TRBJ1-4, with D possibly matching TRBD1 (5 bases). The germline V and J ends were trimmed by 3 bases and 2 bases, with 19 bases remaining between them. CDR1 MDHEN and CDR2 SYDVKM come from the germline V gene. The length of the CDR3 is 18 residues. CDR3 DNA sequence: TGTGCCAGCAGTTTGGGCGGCAGGGCAAGAGTTACTAATGAAAAACTGTTTTTT. Amino acids: CASSLGGRARVTNEKLFF.

The V gene is TRBV18, the J gene TRBJ2-1; TRBD2 might be the D (6 bases). The CDR3 is 16 residues long. With 4 bases removed from V and 7 bases from J, the gap between germline ends came to 20 bases. CDR1 is KGHSH, CDR2 LQKENI, per germline. The CDR3 loop reads CASSLSLESGRNEQFF. Written as DNA, the CDR3 is TGTGCCAGCTCACTCTCCTTGGAAAGCGGGCGGAATGAGCAGTTCTTC.

This clone has a handful of counts. The rearrangement links TRBV7-9 to TRBJ1-3; D perhaps matches TRBD1 (6 bases). Deletions cut 5 bases from V and 0 bases from J, with 20 bases between. The CDR3 is made up of 18 amino acids. From germline, CDR1 is SEHNR and CDR2 FQNEAQ (reference sequence). The chain's CDR3 is CASSRGGAGTLSGNTIYF. CDR3 sequence (DNA): TGTGCCAGCAGCCGCGGGGGGGCAGGGACCCTCTCTGGAAACACCATATATTTT.

The chain has TRBV7-2 and TRBJ1-3, with D unclear. Germline lookup yields CDR1 SGHTA and CDR2 FQGNSA. The CDR3 totals 13 residues. Trimming left V 3 bases short and J 4 bases short, with 7 bases between. The CDR3: CASSLLGGNTIYF. Here the CDR3 DNA reads TGTGCCAGCAGCTTGTTGGGGGGAAACACCATATATTTT.

The CDR3 loop reads CASSLYVNSPLHF. CDR3 bases: TGTGCCAGCAGTTTATACGTGAATTCACCCCTCCACTTT. The genes are TRBV28 and TRBJ1-6; D remains unclear. Germline lookup yields CDR1 MDHEN and CDR2 SYDVKM. Trimming shortened V by 1 base and J by 7 bases, and 5 bases separated the two germline ends. The CDR3 runs to 13 residues.

This chain connects TRBV24-1 to TRBJ1-2; TRBD1 might be the D (5 bases). The V end lost 3 bases, the J end lost 7 bases, and 11 bases lay between the germline ends. The CDR3 sequence is 13 residues long. Per the germline V gene, CDR1 is KGHDR and CDR2 is SFDVKD. CDR3 sequence reads: CATSDLQGAGYTF. CDR3 nucleotides: TGTGCCACCAGTGATCTCCAGGGTGCTGGCTACACCTTC.

The chain has TRBV10-3 and TRBJ2-7; D remains unclear. Germline V gene lookup returns CDR1 ENHRY and CDR2 SYGVKD. The CDR3 covers 13 residues. V was pared by 10 bases and J by 1 base, with 14 bases between. The CDR3 coding sequence is TGTGCCACCTCCCCTAGTGGTTCCTACGAGCAGTACTTC. Its translation is CATSPSGSYEQYF.

V usage is TRBV4-2 and J usage is TRBJ2-7, with TRBD2 identical over 14 bases. Germline V CDR1 and CDR2: LGHNA, YNFKEQ. The V and J ends lost 1 base and 2 bases, in that order; junction bases with no gene match: 10. The CDR3 totals 19 residues. In nucleotides, the CDR3 is TGTGCCAGCAGCCAAGGGGTTCGACTAGCGGGAGGGCCGACCTACGAGCAGTACTTC. This translates into CASSQGVRLAGGPTYEQYF.

This chain uses TRBV14 with TRBJ1-2; D possibly corresponds to TRBD1 (6 bases). The V gene lost 4 bases and the J gene lost 6 bases, with 18 bases spanning the gap. The germline gives CDR1 SGHDN, CDR2 FVKESK. This CDR3 has 15 residues. Here the CDR3 reads CASSPLGGAADGYTF. DNA for the CDR3: TGTGCCAGCAGCCCACTGGGGGGGGCGGCTGATGGCTACACCTTC.

The chain uses TRBV7-3 and TRBJ1-2, with no clear D. V lost 5 bases to trimming and J lost 2 bases, with 12 bases between them. CDR3 length: 14 amino acids. CDR1 and CDR2 from the germline V gene are SGHTA and FQGTGA. This CDR3 reads CASSPGGRNYGYTF. The CDR3, as DNA: TGTGCCAGCAGCCCAGGAGGACGGAACTATGGCTACACCTTC.

This clone is a singleton in its sample. The chain combines TRBV5-1 with TRBJ2-1; D perhaps matches TRBD2 (6 bases). V was cut by 3 bases and J by 5 bases, with 15 bases left in between. The V gene's germline CDR1 is SGHRS and CDR2 YFSETQ. The CDR3 loop spans 15 amino acids. CDR3 in DNA: TGCGCCAGCAGCTCGGACTCCGGGAGTCACAATGAGCAGTTCTTC. Translation gives CASSSDSGSHNEQFF.

This clone was counted a single time. This chain uses TRBV9 with TRBJ1-2; D not resolved. Deletions cut 0 bases from V and 3 bases from J, with 12 bases between. The CDR3 has 15 residues. CDR1 is SGDLS and CDR2 is YYNGEE in the germline V gene. This CDR3 reads CASSVGQQNYYGYTF. CDR3 coding DNA: TGTGCCAGCAGCGTAGGTCAGCAAAACTACTATGGCTACACCTTC.

Note on this clone: Germline and junction disagree at one end, which may indicate a read error. V usage is TRBV19 and J usage is TRBJ1-2; D may be TRBD1 (5 bases). CDR1 LNHDA and CDR2 SQIVND come from the germline V gene (reference sequence). The CDR3 sequence is 12 residues long. The CDR3 protein is CASRAGGEPPHF. Here the CDR3 DNA reads TGTGCCAGTAGAGCTGGGGGGGAGCCACCTCACTTC.

The rearrangement joins TRBV29-1 to TRBJ2-2; D could derive from TRBD1 or TRBD2 (5 bases each). The CDR3 spans 13 residues. CDR1 is SQVTM and CDR2 is ANQGSEA in the germline V gene. With 2 bases removed from V and 7 bases from J, the gap between germline ends came to 11 bases. CDR3 region: CSVEPGAGGELFF. CDR3 nucleotide sequence: TGCAGCGTTGAACCCGGGGCGGGCGGGGAGCTGTTTTTT.

The V gene is TRBV7-9, the J gene TRBJ1-4; TRBD1 matches 7 bases. The germline gives CDR1 SEHNR, CDR2 FQNEAQ (reference sequence). Trimming cost V 7 bases and J 2 bases; bases outside gene matches: 4. The CDR3 extends over 14 amino acids. The CDR3 sequence is CASTQGETNEKLFF. CDR3 nucleotides: TGTGCCAGCACCCAGGGGGAGACTAATGAAAAACTGTTTTTT.

The rearrangement uses TRBV3-1 (or the pseudogene TRBV3-2) and TRBJ2-7, with a possible D match to TRBD1 (5 bases). V lost 5 bases, J lost 4 bases, and 12 bases lay in between. The CDR3 is 13 amino acids. Germline V CDR1 and CDR2: LGHDT, YNNKEL (reference sequence). The CDR3 sequence is CASSRQNGYEQYF. As DNA, the CDR3 is TGTGCCAGCAGCAGACAGAACGGATACGAGCAGTACTTC.